This T cell receptor beta chain originates from a study of cytomegalovirus exposure and HLA in healthy donors. Overall study results and limits: The authors confirmed in vitro that a few CMV-associated chains were specific for CMV antigens. The study had only CMV serostatus as immune exposure information.

Between the trimmed V and J ends, which lost 3 bases and 1 base, there was a span of 9 bases. The CDR3 extends over 14 amino acids. CDR1 MNHEY and CDR2 SMNVEV come from the germline V gene (reference sequence). Regarding this clone: Its matching antigen is unknown.

The PCR was carried out with 60 Vbeta primers and 13 Jbeta primers. Method: immunoSEQ multiplex PCR; TCRdb's copy keeps in-frame clones and lacks some. Here the sample spans under 200,000 clones, 65% to 80% being singletons. This receptor was obtained from a woman aged 40-49 years in good health and CMV-seropositive. J is TRBJ1-1 and V is TRBV27, with D hard to call. What was sequenced was PBMCs. Written as DNA, the CDR3 is TGTGCCAGCAGTTTCGGGTCCCAGAACACTGAAGCTTTCTTT. It translates to CASSFGSQNTEAFF.